This TCR beta chain was sequenced for a study of siplizumab effects on memory and regulatory T cells. This clone came up once. Some 9.4 x 10^4 TCR templates per sample were sequenced. The protocol was immunoSEQ multiplex PCR, while the TCRdb copy is restricted to in-frame clones and leaves out a portion. The sample contains 80,000 to 95,000 clones, roughly 94% of which appear only once. Trimming removed 4 bases from V and 6 bases from J; junction bases left unmatched: 8. CDR1 and CDR2 from the germline V gene are SGHDT and YYEEEE. The CDR3 runs to 14 residues. The genes are TRBV5-6 and TRBJ2-7; TRBD1 agrees at 9 bases. Sequencing input: CD8+ T cells sorted from blood. The receptor was isolated from a human donor in good health. The CDR3 is CASSGRTGVGEQYF. The CDR3 DNA is TGTGCCAGCAGCGGGAGGACAGGGGTTGGCGAGCAGTACTTC.